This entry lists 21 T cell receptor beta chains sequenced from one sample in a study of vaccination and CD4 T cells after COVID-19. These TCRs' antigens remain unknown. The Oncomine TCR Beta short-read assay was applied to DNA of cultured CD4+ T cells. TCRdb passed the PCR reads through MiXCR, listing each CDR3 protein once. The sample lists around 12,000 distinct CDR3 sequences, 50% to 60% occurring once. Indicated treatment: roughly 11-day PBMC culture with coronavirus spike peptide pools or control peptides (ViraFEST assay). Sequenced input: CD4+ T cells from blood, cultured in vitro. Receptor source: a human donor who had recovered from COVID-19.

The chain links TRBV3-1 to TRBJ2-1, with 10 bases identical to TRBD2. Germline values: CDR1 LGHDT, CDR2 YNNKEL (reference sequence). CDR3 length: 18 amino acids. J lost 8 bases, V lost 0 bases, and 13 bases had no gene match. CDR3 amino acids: CASSQDLLAGDPGDEQFF. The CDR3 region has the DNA TGTGCCAGCAGCCAAGATCTGCTAGCGGGAGACCCGGGGGATGAGCAGTTCTTC.

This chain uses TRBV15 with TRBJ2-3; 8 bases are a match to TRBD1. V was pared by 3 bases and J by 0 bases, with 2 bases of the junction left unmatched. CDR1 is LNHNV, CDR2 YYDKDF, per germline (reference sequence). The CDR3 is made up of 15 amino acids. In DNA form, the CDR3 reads TGTGCCACCAGCAGGGACAGGGTCAGCACAGATACGCAGTATTTT. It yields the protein CATSRDRVSTDTQYF.

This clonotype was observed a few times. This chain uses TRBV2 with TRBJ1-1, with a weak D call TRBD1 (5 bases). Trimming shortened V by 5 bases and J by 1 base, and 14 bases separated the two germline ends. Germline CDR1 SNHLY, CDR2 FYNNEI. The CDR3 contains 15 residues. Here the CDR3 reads CASSNRGTANTEAFF. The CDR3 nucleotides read TGTGCCAGCAGTAACCGCGGGACGGCGAACACTGAAGCTTTCTTT.

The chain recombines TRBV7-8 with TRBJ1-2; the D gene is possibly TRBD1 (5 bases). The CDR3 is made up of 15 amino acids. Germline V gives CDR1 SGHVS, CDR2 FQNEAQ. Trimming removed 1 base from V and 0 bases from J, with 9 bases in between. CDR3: CASSLGQTTNYGYTF. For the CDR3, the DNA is TGTGCCAGCAGCTTAGGACAGACAACTAACTATGGCTACACCTTC.

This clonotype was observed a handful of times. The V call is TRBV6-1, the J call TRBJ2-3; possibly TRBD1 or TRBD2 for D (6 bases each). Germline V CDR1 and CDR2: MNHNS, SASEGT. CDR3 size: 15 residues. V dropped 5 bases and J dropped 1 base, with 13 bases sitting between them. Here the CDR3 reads CASSKGGRGTDTQYF. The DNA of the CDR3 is TGTGCCAGCAGTAAAGGGGGGCGAGGCACAGATACGCAGTATTTT.

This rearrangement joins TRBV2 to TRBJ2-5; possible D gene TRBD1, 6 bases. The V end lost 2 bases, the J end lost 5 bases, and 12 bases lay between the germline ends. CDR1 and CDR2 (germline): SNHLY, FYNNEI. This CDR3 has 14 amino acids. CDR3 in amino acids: CASSEFRGAETQYF. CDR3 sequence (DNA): TGTGCCAGCAGTGAATTCAGGGGAGCGGAGACCCAGTACTTC.

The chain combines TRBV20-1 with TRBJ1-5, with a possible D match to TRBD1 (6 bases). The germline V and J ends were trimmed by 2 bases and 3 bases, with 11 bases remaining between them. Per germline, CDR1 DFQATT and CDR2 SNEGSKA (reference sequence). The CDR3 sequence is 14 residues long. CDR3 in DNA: TGCAGTGCTAGACATACAGGGAACAATCAGCCCCAGCATTTT. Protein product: CSARHTGNNQPQHF.

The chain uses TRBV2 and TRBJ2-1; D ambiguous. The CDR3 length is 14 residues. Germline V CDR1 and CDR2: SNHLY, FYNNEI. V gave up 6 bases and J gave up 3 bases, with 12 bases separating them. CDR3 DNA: TGTGCCAGCAGGCCCCCCGGGTTCTACAATGAGCAGTTCTTC. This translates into CASRPPGFYNEQFF. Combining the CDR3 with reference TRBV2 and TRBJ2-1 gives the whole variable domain EPEVTQTPSHQVTQMGQEVILRCVPISNHLYFYWYRQILGQKVEFLVSFYNNEISEKSEIFDDQFSVERPDGSNFTLKIRSTKLEDSAMYFCASRPPGFYNEQFFGPGTRLTVL.

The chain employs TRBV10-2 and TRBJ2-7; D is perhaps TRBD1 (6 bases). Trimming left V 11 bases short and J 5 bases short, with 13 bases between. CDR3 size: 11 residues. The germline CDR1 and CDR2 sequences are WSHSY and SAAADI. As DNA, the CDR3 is TGCGCCTCTAATCAGGGGCACGAGCAGTACTTC. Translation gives CASNQGHEQYF.

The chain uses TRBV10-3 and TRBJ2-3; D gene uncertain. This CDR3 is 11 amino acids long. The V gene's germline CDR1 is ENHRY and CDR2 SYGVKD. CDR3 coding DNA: TGTGCTACGACCGATCGGGATACGCAGTATTTT. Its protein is CATTDRDTQYF.

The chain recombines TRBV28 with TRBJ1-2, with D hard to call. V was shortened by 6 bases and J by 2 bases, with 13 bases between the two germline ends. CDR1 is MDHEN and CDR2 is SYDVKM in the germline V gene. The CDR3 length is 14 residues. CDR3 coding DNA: TGTGCCAGCAGATCCCCGGGCCTCAACTATGGCTACACCTTC. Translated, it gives CASRSPGLNYGYTF.

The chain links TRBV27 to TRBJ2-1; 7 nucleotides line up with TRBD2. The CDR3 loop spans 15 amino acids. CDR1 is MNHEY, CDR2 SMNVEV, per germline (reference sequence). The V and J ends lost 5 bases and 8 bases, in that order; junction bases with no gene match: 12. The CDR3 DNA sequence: TGTGCCAGCAGTCTCCAGGGCGACGGGGGGTATGAGCAGTTCTTC. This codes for CASSLQGDGGYEQFF.

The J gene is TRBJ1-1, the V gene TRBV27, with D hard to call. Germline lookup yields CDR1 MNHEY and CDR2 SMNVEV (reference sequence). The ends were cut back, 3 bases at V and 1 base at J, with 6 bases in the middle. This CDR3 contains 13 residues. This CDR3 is CASSFRRNTEAFF. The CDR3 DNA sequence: TGTGCCAGCAGTTTTCGGCGGAACACTGAAGCTTTCTTT.

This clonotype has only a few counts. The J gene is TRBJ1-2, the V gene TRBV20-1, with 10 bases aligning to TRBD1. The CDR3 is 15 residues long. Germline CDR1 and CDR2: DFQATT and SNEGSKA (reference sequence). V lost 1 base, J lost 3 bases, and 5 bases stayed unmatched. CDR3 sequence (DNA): TGCAGTGCTAGAGGCCCGACAGGGGGCGACTATGGCTACACCTTC. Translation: CSARGPTGGDYGYTF.

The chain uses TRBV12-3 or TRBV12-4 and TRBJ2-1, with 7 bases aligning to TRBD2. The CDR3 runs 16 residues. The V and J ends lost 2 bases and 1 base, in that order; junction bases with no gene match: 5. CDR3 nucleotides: TGTGCCAGCAGTTTACCTCTAGCGGATTCCTACAATGAGCAGTTCTTC. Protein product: CASSLPLADSYNEQFF.

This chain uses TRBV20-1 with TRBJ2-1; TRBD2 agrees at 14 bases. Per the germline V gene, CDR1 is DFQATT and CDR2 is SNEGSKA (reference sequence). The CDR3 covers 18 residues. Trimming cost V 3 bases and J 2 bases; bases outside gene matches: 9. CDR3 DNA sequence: TGCAGTGCTAGGGGCGGGACTAGCGGGAGTTCGGCCTACAATGAGCAGTTCTTC. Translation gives CSARGGTSGSSAYNEQFF.

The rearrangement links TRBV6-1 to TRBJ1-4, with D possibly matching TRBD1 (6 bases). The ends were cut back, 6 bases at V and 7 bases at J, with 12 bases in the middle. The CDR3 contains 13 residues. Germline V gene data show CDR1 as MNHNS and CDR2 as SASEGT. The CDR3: CASRAPDSEKLFF. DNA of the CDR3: TGTGCCAGCAGGGCTCCGGACAGTGAAAAACTGTTTTTT.

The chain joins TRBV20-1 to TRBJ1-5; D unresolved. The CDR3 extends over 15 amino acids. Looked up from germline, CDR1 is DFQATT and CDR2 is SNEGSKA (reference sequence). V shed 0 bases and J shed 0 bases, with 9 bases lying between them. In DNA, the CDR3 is TGCAGTGCTAGAGATATGAGCTATAGCAATCAGCCCCAGCATTTT. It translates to CSARDMSYSNQPQHF.

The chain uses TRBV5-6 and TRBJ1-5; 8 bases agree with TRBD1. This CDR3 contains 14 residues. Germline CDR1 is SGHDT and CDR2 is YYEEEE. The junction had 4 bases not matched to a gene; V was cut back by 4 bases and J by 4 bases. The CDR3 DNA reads TGTGCCAGCAGCCGAACAGGGGGAAATCAGCCCCAGCATTTT. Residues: CASSRTGGNQPQHF.

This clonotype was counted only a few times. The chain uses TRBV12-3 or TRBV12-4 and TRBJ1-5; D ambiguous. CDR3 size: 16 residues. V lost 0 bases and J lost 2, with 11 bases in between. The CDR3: CASSLAPGRGNQPQHF. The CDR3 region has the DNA TGTGCCAGCAGTTTAGCGCCGGGCCGAGGCAATCAGCCCCAGCATTTT.

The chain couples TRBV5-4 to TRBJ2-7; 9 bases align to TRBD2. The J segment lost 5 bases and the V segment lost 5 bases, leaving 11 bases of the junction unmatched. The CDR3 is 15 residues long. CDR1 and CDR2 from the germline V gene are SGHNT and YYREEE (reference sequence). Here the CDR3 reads CASRAGGREWHEQYF. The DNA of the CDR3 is TGTGCCAGCAGGGCGGGCGGGAGGGAGTGGCACGAGCAGTACTTC.